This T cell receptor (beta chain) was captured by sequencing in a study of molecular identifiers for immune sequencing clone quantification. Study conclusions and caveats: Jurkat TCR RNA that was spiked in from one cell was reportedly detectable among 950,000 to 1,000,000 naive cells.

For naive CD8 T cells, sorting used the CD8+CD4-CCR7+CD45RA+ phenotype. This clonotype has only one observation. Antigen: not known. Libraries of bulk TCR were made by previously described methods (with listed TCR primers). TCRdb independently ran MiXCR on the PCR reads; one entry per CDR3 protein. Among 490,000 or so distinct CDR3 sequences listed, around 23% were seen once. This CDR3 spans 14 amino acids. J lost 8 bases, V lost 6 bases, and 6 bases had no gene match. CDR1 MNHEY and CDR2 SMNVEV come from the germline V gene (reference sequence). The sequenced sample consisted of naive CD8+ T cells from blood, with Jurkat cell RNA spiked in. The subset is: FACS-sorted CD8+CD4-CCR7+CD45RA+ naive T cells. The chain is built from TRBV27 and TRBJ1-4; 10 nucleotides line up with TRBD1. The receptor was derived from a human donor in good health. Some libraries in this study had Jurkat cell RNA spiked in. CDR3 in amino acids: CASRETGGLEKLFF. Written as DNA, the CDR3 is TGTGCCAGCAGGGAGACAGGGGGCTTGGAAAAACTGTTTTTT.